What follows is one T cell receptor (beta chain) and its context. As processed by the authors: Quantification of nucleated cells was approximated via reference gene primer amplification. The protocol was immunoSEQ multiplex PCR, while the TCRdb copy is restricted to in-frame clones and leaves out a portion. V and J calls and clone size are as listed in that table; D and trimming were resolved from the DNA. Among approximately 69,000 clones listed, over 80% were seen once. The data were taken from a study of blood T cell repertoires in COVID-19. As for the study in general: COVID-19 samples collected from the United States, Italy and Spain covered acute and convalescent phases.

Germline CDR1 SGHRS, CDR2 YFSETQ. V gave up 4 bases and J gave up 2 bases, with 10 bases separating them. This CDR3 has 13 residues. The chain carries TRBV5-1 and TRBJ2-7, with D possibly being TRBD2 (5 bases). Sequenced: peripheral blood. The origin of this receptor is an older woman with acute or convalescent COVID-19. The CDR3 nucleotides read TGCGCCAGCAGCGAGGGTTGGACCTACGAGCAGTACTTC. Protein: CASSEGWTYEQYF.